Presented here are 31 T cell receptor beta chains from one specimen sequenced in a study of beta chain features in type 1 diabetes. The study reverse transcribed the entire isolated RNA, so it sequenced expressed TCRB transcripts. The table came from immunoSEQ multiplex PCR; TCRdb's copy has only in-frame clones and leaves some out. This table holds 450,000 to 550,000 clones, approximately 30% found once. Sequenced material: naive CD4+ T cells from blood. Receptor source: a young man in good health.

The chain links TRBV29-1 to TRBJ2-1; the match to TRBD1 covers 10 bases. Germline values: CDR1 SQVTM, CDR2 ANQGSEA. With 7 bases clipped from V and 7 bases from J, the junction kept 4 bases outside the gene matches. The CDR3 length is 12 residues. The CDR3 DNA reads TGCAGCGAGGGGACAGGGGTTAATGAGCAGTTCTTC. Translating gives CSEGTGVNEQFF.

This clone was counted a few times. The chain's CDR3 is CAWSAYRGGANVLTF. The DNA of the CDR3 is TGTGCCTGGAGTGCCTACAGGGGTGGGGCCAACGTCCTGACTTTC. The V and J genes are TRBV30 and TRBJ2-6; 7 nucleotides line up with TRBD1. This CDR3 comprises 15 residues. Germline V CDR1 and CDR2: GTSNPN, SVGIG (reference sequence). The ends lost 1 base at V and 3 bases at J; junction bases unmatched: 3. Full variable domain (outside the CDR3, taken from reference TRBV30 and TRBJ2-6): SQTIHQWPATLVQPVGSPLSLECTVEGTSNPNLYWYRQAAGRGLQLLFYSVGIGQISSEVPQNLSASRPQDRQFILSSKKLLLSDSGFYLCAWSAYRGGANVLTFGAGSRLTVL.

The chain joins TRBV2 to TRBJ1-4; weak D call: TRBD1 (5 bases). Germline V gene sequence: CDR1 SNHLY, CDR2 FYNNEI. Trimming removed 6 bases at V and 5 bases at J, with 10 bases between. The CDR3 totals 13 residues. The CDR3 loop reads CASSGTINEKLFF. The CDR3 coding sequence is TGTGCCAGCAGCGGGACGATAAATGAAAAACTGTTTTTT. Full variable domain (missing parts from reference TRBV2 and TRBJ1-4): EPEVTQTPSHQVTQMGQEVILRCVPISNHLYFYWYRQILGQKVEFLVSFYNNEISEKSEIFDDQFSVERPDGSNFTLKIRSTKLEDSAMYFCASSGTINEKLFFGSGTQLSVL.

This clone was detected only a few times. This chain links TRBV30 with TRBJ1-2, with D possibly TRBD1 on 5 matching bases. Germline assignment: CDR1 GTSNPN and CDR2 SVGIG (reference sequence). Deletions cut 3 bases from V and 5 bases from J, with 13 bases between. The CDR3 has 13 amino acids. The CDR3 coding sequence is TGTGCCTGGAGCCACCGACAGACGTATGGCTACACCTTC. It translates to CAWSHRQTYGYTF.

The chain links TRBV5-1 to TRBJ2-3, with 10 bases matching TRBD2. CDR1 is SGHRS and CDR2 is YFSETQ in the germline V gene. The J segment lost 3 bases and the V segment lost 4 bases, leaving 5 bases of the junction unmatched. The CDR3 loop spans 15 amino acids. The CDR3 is CASSPSGRSTDTQYF. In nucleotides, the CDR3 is TGCGCCAGCAGCCCTAGCGGGAGAAGTACAGATACGCAGTATTTT.

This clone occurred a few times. Written as DNA, the CDR3 is TGTGCCAGCAGTCCAGTCCCGGGACAGTATCAGCCCCAGCATTTT. Translation: CASSPVPGQYQPQHF. The chain recombines TRBV2 with TRBJ1-5, with TRBD1 matching over 7 bases. Looked up from germline, CDR1 is SNHLY and CDR2 is FYNNEI. With V trimmed by 5 bases and J by 5 bases, 9 bases remained unmatched. The CDR3 covers 15 residues.

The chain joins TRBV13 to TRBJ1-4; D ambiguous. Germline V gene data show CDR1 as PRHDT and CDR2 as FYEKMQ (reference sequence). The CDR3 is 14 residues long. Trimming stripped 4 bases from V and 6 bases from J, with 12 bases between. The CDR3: CASSSYGEHEKLFF. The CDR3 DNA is TGTGCCAGCAGCTCCTACGGCGAACATGAAAAACTGTTTTTT.

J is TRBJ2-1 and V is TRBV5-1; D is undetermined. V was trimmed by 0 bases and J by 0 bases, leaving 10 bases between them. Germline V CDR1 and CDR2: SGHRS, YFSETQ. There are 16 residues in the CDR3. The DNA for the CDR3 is TGCGCCAGCAGCTTGGACGGGTGGAGCTCCTACAATGAGCAGTTCTTC. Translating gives CASSLDGWSSYNEQFF.

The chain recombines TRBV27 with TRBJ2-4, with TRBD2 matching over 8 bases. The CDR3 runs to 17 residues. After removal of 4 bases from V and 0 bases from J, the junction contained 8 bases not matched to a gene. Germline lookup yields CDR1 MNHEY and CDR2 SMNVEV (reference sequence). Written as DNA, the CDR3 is TGTGCCAGCAGTTCCTCTCAGCGGGGGCTAGCCAAAAACATTCAGTACTTC. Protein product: CASSSSQRGLAKNIQYF.

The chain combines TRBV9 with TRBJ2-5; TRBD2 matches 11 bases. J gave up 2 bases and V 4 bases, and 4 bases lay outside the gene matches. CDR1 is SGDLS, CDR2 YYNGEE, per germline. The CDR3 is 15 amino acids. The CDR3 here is CASSPGTSGQETQYF. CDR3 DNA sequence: TGTGCCAGCAGCCCCGGGACTAGCGGACAAGAGACCCAGTACTTC.

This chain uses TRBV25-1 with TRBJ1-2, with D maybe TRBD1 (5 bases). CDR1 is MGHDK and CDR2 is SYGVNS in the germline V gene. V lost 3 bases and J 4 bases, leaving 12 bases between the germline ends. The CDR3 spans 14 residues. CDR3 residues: CASSERGLSYGYTF. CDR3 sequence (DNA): TGTGCCAGCAGTGAGAGGGGATTATCCTATGGCTACACCTTC.

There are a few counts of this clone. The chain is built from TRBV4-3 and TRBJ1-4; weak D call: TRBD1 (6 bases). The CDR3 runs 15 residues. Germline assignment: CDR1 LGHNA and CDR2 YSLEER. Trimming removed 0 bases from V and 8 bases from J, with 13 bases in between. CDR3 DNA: TGCGCCAGCAGCCAAGATATAGGGGGAGGCGAAAAACTGTTTTTT. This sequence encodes CASSQDIGGGEKLFF.

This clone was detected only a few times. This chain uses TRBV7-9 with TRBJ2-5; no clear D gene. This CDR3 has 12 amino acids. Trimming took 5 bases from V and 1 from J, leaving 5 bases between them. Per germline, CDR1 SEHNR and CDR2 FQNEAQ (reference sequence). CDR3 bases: TGTGCCAGCAGCCACCCCCAAGAGACCCAGTACTTC. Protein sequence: CASSHPQETQYF.

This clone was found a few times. The CDR3: CASSVYSGTSVFTDTQYF. The CDR3 bases are TGTGCCAGTAGTGTATATTCCGGGACTAGCGTCTTCACAGATACGCAGTATTTT. The genes are TRBV19 and TRBJ2-3, with 10 bases lining up with TRBD2. The V gene end was trimmed by 5 bases and the J gene end by 2 bases; junction bases not matched to a gene: 13. This CDR3 region has 18 residues. Germline V gene sequence: CDR1 LNHDA, CDR2 SQIVND (reference sequence).

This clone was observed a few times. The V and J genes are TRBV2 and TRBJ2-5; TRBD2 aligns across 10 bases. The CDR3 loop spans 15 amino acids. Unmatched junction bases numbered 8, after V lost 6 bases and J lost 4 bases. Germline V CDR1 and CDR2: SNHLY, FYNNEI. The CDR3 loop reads CASSLILAGGETQYF. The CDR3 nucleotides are TGTGCCAGCAGCCTTATTTTAGCGGGAGGAGAGACCCAGTACTTC.

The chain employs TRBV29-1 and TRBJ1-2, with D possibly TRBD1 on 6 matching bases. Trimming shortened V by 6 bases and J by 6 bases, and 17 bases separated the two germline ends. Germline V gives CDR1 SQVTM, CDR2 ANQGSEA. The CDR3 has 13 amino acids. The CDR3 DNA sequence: TGCAGCGTAGGGGGGGGACCCTCAGATGGCTACACCTTC. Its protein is CSVGGGPSDGYTF.

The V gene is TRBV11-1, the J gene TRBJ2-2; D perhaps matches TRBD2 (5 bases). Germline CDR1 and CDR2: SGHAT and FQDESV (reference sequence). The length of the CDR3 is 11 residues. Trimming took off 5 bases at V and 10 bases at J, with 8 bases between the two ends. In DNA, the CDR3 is TGTGCCAGCAGCCCGAGGGAGGAGCTGTTTTTT. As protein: CASSPREELFF.

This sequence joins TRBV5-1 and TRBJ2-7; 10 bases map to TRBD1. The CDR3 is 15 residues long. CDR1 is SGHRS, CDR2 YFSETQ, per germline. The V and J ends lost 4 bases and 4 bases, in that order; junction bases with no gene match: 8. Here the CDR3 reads CASSPSGTGVYEQYF. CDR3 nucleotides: TGCGCCAGCAGCCCTTCAGGGACAGGGGTATACGAGCAGTACTTC. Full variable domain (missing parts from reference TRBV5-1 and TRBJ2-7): KAGVTQTPRYLIKTRGQQVTLSCSPISGHRSVSWYQQTPGQGLQFLFEYFSETQRNKGNFPGRFSGRQFSNSRSEMNVSTLELGDSALYLCASSPSGTGVYEQYFGPGTRLTVT.

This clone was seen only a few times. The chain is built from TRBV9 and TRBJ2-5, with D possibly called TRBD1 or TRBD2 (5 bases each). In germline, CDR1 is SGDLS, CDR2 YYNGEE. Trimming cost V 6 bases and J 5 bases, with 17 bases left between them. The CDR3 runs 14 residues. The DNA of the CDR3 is TGTGCCAGCACCCGAGGGCAGGGTGGCGAGACCCAGTACTTC. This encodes CASTRGQGGETQYF.

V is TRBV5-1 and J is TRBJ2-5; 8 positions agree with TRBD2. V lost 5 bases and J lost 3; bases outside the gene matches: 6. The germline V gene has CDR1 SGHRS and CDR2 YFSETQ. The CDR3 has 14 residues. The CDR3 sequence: CASRPGGIEETQYF. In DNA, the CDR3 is TGCGCCAGCAGACCGGGAGGGATCGAAGAGACCCAGTACTTC.

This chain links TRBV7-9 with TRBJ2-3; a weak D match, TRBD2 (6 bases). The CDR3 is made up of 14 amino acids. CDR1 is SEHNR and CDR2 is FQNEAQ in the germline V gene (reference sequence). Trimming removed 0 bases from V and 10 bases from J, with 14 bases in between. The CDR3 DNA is TGTGCCAGCAGCTTAGCGGGGACTTCCCACGCGCAGTATTTT. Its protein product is CASSLAGTSHAQYF.

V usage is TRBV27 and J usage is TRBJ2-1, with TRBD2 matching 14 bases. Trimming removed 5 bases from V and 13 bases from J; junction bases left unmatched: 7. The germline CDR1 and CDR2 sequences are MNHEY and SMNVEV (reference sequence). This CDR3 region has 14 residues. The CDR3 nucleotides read TGTGCCAGCAGTCCAGGACTAGCGGGAGGTAGTCAGTTCTTC. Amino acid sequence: CASSPGLAGGSQFF.

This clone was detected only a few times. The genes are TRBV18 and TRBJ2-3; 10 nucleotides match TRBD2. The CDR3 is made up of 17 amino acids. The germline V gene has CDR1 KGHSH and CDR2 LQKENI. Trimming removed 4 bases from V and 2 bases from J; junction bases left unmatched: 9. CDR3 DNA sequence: TGTGCCAGCTCACTCCTAGCGGGAGTAGGGGCCACAGATACGCAGTATTTT. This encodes CASSLLAGVGATDTQYF.

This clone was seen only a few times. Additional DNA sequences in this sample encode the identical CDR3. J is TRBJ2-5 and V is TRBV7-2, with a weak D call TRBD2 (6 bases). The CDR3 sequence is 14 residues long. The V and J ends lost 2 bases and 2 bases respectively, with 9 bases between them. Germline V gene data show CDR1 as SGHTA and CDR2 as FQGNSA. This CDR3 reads CASSLTGLQETQYF. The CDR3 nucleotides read TGTGCCAGCAGCTTAACGGGACTTCAAGAGACCCAGTACTTC.

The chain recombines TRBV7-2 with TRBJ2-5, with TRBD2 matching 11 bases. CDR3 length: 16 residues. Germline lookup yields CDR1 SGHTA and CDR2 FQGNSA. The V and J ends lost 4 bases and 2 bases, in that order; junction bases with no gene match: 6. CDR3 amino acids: CASSSLIAGGQETQYF. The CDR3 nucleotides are TGTGCCAGCAGCTCCCTTATAGCGGGAGGGCAAGAGACCCAGTACTTC. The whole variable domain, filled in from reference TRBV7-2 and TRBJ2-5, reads GAGVSQSPSNKVTEKGKDVELRCDPISGHTALYWYRQSLGQGLEFLIYFQGNSAPDKSGLPSDRFSAERTGGSVSTLTIQRTQQEDSAVYLCASSSLIAGGQETQYFGPGTRLLVL.

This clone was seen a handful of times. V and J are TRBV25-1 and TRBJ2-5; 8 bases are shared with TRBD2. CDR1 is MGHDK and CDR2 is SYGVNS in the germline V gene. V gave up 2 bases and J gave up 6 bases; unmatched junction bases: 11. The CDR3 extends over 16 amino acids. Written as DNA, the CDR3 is TGTGCCAGCAGTGAAAGGAGAGCGGGAGTTAGCCAGACCCAGTACTTC. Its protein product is CASSERRAGVSQTQYF.

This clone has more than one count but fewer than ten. The CDR3 nucleotides are TGTGCCTGGAGGAAGACAGGACAAGAGACCCAGTACTTC. Protein product: CAWRKTGQETQYF. This chain links TRBV30 with TRBJ2-5; D possibly corresponds to TRBD1 (6 bases). Deletions cut 3 bases from V and 2 bases from J, with 10 bases between. The CDR3 loop spans 13 amino acids. Germline V gives CDR1 GTSNPN, CDR2 SVGIG (reference sequence).

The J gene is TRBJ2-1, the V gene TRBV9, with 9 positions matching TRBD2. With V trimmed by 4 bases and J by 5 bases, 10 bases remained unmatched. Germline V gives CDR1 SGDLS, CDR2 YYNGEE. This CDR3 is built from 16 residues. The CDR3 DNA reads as TGTGCCAGCAGCAAGATAGCGGGAGCGGAGCACAATGAGCAGTTCTTC. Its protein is CASSKIAGAEHNEQFF.

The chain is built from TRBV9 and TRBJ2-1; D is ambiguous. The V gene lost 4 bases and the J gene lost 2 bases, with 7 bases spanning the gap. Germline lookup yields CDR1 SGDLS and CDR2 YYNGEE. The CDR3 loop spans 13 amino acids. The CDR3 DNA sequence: TGTGCCAGCAGCCTGGTGGCCTACAATGAGCAGTTCTTC. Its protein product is CASSLVAYNEQFF.

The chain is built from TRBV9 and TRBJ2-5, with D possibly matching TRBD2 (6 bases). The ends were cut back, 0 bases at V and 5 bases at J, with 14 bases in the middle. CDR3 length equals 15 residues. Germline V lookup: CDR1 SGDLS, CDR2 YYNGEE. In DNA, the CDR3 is TGTGCCAGCAGCGTAGAGCCCGGAGGGGCGGAGACCCAGTACTTC. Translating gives CASSVEPGGAETQYF.

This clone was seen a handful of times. CDR3 sequence (DNA): TGTGCCAGCAGCCTCGGACTAGCGGCTAGCACAGATACGCAGTATTTT. Translating gives CASSLGLAASTDTQYF. The chain carries TRBV9 and TRBJ2-3; TRBD2 matches 10 bases. Trimming removed 4 bases from V and 0 bases from J; junction bases left unmatched: 5. Germline-derived CDR1 and CDR2 are SGDLS and YYNGEE. The CDR3 spans 16 residues.